One sample yielded the 2 T cell receptor beta chains listed below, sequenced in a study of neoadjuvant anti-PD-1 for oral cavity cancer. The method was immunoSEQ multiplex PCR; TCRdb's version includes in-frame clones alone and lacks a portion of them. The repertoire has some 61,000 clones, approximately 81% of them found once; the top ten carry more than 3%. Time point of the sample: after neoadjuvant nivolumab, at surgical resection. The material sequenced was PBMCs, taken after nivolumab (anti-PD-1) treatment. Receptors were obtained from a person between 35 and 79 years old with oral cavity squamous cell carcinoma.

The chain combines TRBV2 with TRBJ2-7; 10 positions agree with TRBD2. Germline loops: CDR1 SNHLY, CDR2 FYNNEI. With 7 bases clipped from V and 5 bases from J, the junction kept 8 bases outside the gene matches. The CDR3 totals 14 residues. The CDR3 nucleotides are TGTGCCAGCACCGAGAGCGGGAGGGCAAACGAGCAGTACTTC. Translated: CASTESGRANEQYF.

J is TRBJ2-5 and V is TRBV30, with D unclear. Trimming stripped 2 bases from V and 4 bases from J, with 8 bases between. From germline, CDR1 is GTSNPN and CDR2 SVGIG (reference sequence). The CDR3 totals 12 residues. CDR3 region: CAWSTLTETQYF. CDR3 in DNA: TGTGCCTGGAGTACACTAACAGAGACCCAGTACTTC. Looking up the rest from reference TRBV30 and TRBJ2-5 gives the full variable domain: SQTIHQWPATLVQPVGSPLSLECTVEGTSNPNLYWYRQAAGRGLQLLFYSVGIGQISSEVPQNLSASRPQDRQFILSSKKLLLSDSGFYLCAWSTLTETQYFGPGTRLLVL.